This TCR beta chain was identified in a study of shared clonotypes between healthy human individuals. CDR1 and CDR2 from the germline V gene are SEHNR and FQNEAQ (reference sequence). The CDR3 loop spans 14 amino acids. V was cut by 5 bases and J by 4 bases, with 12 bases left in between. Using immunoSEQ multiplex PCR, the repertoire was profiled, and TCRdb retains in-frame clones only, with some absent. The data hold approximately 2,300,000 clones, with roughly 90% observed a single time. This receptor was taken from a man younger than 35 in good health. Some clones in this sample may be carry-over from other donors' samples. The chain has TRBV7-9 and TRBJ1-3; no definite D call. The sequencing sample was made of naive CD4+ T cells from PBMCs. Subset reported: CD45RA+ positively selected. CDR3 in DNA: TGTGCCAGCAGCGACCCTTCGGGAGGAAACACCATATATTTT. Translated, it gives CASSDPSGGNTIYF.